The 7 T cell receptor beta chains below come from one sample, sequenced in a study of T cell responses to AZD1222 COVID-19 vaccine. Some clones are missing from TCRdb's copy, which holds only in-frame ones; the method was immunoSEQ multiplex PCR. The repertoire has more than 95,000 clones, roughly 89% of them found once; the top ten carry around 45%. The sequenced sample was peripheral blood, obtained on day 0 of AZD1222 vaccination. These receptors originate from an adult in good health.

This sequence joins TRBV4-1 and TRBJ1-5; D is unresolved. With 0 bases removed from V and 7 bases from J, the gap between germline ends came to 19 bases. The CDR3 is made up of 17 amino acids. Germline CDR1 is MGHRA and CDR2 is YSYEKL. CDR3 nucleotides: TGCGCCAGCAGCCAAGATAAGGTCGGCCCCCTGAGCCAGCCCCAGCATTTT. Its translation is CASSQDKVGPLSQPQHF.

This chain joins TRBV19 and TRBJ1-1; TRBD1 might be the D (5 bases). V lost 5 bases to trimming and J lost 1 base, with 11 bases between them. In germline, CDR1 is LNHDA, CDR2 SQIVND (reference sequence). CDR3 length equals 14 residues. CDR3 protein: CASSVQGSNTEAFF. CDR3 nucleotides: TGTGCCAGTAGTGTTCAGGGATCGAACACTGAAGCTTTCTTT.

The rearrangement joins TRBV9 to TRBJ2-7, with 14 nucleotides matching TRBD2. CDR3 length: 15 residues. V was pared by 5 bases and J by 5 bases, with 6 bases of the junction left unmatched. Germline-derived CDR1 and CDR2 are SGDLS and YYNGEE. The CDR3 sequence: CASSKGGLAGDEQYF. CDR3 in DNA: TGTGCCAGCAGTAAGGGGGGACTAGCGGGAGACGAGCAGTACTTC. The full variable domain, rest sourced from reference TRBV9 and TRBJ2-7, is DSGVTQTPKHLITATGQRVTLRCSPRSGDLSVYWYQQSLDQGLQFLIQYYNGEERAKGNILERFSAQQFPDLHSELNLSSLELGDSALYFCASSKGGLAGDEQYFGPGTRLTVT.

This clone was seen only once. The chain links TRBV11-2 to TRBJ2-1; the D gene is possibly TRBD2 (6 bases). Germline V gene data show CDR1 as SGHAT and CDR2 as FQNNGV. The CDR3 has 14 amino acids. Trimming removed 6 bases from V and 3 bases from J, with 12 bases in between. The CDR3 spells CASRGGRNYNEQFF. Here the CDR3 DNA reads TGTGCCAGCAGGGGAGGACGGAACTACAATGAGCAGTTCTTC.

This clone came up once. The chain has TRBV28 and TRBJ2-7; the match to TRBD2 covers 9 bases. The CDR3 extends over 15 amino acids. Unmatched junction bases numbered 9, after V lost 5 bases and J lost 4 bases. The germline V gene encodes CDR1 MDHEN and CDR2 SYDVKM. The CDR3 region is CASSVGTSRMYEQYF. Written as DNA, the CDR3 is TGTGCCAGCAGTGTCGGGACTAGCCGTATGTACGAGCAGTACTTC.

The chain employs TRBV19 and TRBJ2-1; 13 bases are shared with TRBD2. The ends lost 5 bases at V and 0 bases at J; junction bases unmatched: 4. Germline loops: CDR1 LNHDA, CDR2 SQIVND (reference sequence). CDR3 length: 17 residues. Here the CDR3 reads CASSGLAGVTSYNEQFF. In DNA, the CDR3 is TGTGCCAGTAGTGGACTAGCGGGAGTGACCTCCTACAATGAGCAGTTCTTC.

This clone occurred once. The V and J genes are TRBV6-5 and TRBJ2-1; 8 bases agree with TRBD1. With 3 bases clipped from V and 6 bases from J, the junction kept 1 base outside the gene matches. Germline V gene sequence: CDR1 MNHEY, CDR2 SVGAGI. This CDR3 spans 13 amino acids. The CDR3 DNA sequence: TGTGCCAGCAGTTATGACAGGGGCAATGAGCAGTTCTTC. It encodes CASSYDRGNEQFF.